Presented here are 26 T cell receptor beta chains from one specimen sequenced in a study of tumor-infiltrating lymphocytes in primary liver carcinoma. The authors took blood RNA from unsorted whole blood and also extracted germline DNA. Using a constant-region primer together with ProtoScript II reverse transcriptase, TCR beta cDNA was made from about 500 ng of total RNA. Slightly modified ARM-PCR, run as three nested multiplex PCR rounds, produced the TCR beta libraries. Rounds one and two of PCR, each of 10 cycles, were primed with TRBV1-TRBV30 forward primers and a C-beta reverse primer. One entry per CDR3 protein, called by TCRdb with MiXCR from the multiplex PCR reads. The sample has approximately 300,000 distinct CDR3 sequences, roughly 60% seen once. Input material: peripheral blood. The receptor source for this set is a man aged 35 to 55 with primary liver carcinoma and hepatitis B virus infection.

The chain joins TRBV11-2 to TRBJ2-7; 10 positions match TRBD2. Trimming took 7 bases from V and 6 from J; bases not matched to a gene: 9. CDR3 length: 14 amino acids. CDR1 and CDR2 from the germline V gene are SGHAT and FQNNGV. The CDR3 nucleotides are TGTGCCAGCAACGTATTAGCGGGAGGTGGCGAGCAGTACTTC. As protein: CASNVLAGGGEQYF.

The gene calls are TRBV10-3 and TRBJ1-1, with 12 positions matching TRBD1. The CDR3 has 18 amino acids. With V trimmed by 7 bases and J by 4 bases, 16 bases remained unmatched. The germline gives CDR1 ENHRY, CDR2 SYGVKD. CDR3 region: CAITEHGTGGQESTEAFF. In nucleotides, the CDR3 is TGTGCCATCACTGAACACGGGACAGGGGGCCAAGAATCCACTGAAGCTTTCTTT.

This clonotype showed up just once. A read error may account for a junction end that differs from germline. V is TRBV10-3 and J is TRBJ2-3; TRBD2 is a possible D gene (6 bases). The CDR3 loop spans 13 amino acids. CDR1 and CDR2 from the germline V gene are ENHRY and SYGVKD. CDR3 amino acids: CAISDGGADAQYF. As DNA, the CDR3 is TGTGCCATCAGTGACGGGGGTGCGGATGCGCAGTACTTT.

In its sample, this clonotype was seen many times. The chain couples TRBV7-9 to TRBJ2-1, with D uncertain. V was cut by 5 bases and J by 9 bases, with 11 bases left in between. The CDR3 is 12 amino acids. Per the germline V gene, CDR1 is SEHNR and CDR2 is FQNEAQ (reference sequence). CDR3 coding DNA: TGTGCCAGCAGCACCGGTGGGATTGAGCAGTTCTTC. It yields the protein CASSTGGIEQFF.

The chain uses TRBV5-4 and TRBJ2-1; D remains unclear. The germline CDR1 and CDR2 sequences are SGHNT and YYREEE (reference sequence). The CDR3 spans 14 residues. The V end was cut by 8 bases, the J end by 4 bases, with 16 bases between. The CDR3 is CASGLVGLYNEQFF. The CDR3 DNA sequence: TGTGCCAGTGGCTTGGTGGGATTATACAATGAGCAGTTCTTC. The variable domain in full, with the rest retrieved from reference TRBV5-4 and TRBJ2-1, is ETGVTQSPTHLIKTRGQQVTLRCSSQSGHNTVSWYQQALGQGPQFIFQYYREEENGRGNFPPRFSGLQFPNYSSELNVNALELDDSALYLCASGLVGLYNEQFFGPGTRLTVL.

There are many counts of this clonotype. This sequence joins TRBV10-3 and TRBJ1-5; D may be TRBD1 (5 bases). V dropped 11 bases and J dropped 7 bases, with 21 bases sitting between them. Per germline, CDR1 ENHRY and CDR2 SYGVKD. CDR3 size: 14 residues. CDR3 in amino acids: CASRTGGPRQPQHF. In nucleotides, the CDR3 is TGTGCCTCCCGGACCGGGGGTCCAAGGCAGCCCCAGCATTTT.

This clonotype was recorded many times. The V call is TRBV25-1, the J call TRBJ2-1; the match to TRBD1 covers 7 bases. The CDR3 runs 15 residues. V trimming: 6 bases; J trimming: 1 base; junction bases outside the gene matches: 6. Germline CDR1 and CDR2: MGHDK and SYGVNS. Here the CDR3 DNA reads TGTGCCAGCAGGGATTCAGGGGGTTCCTACAATGAGCAGTTCTTC. Its translation: CASRDSGGSYNEQFF.

Remarks on this clonotype: A junction boundary mismatches the germline segment, possibly from a read error. The CDR3 reads CSVERGLAGGGEQFF. The CDR3 coding sequence is TGTAGCGTTGAACGGGGGCTAGCGGGAGGGGGTGAGCAGTTCTTC. V gene TRBV29-1 combines with J gene TRBJ2-1; 12 nucleotides match TRBD2. CDR3 length: 15 residues. CDR1 and CDR2 (germline): SQVTM, ANQGSEA.

On this clonotype: A much larger clone lies a single base off, so this may be a read error. The chain couples TRBV6-1 to TRBJ1-5, with TRBD1 as a possible D gene (5 bases). The CDR3 is 17 amino acids. Trimming removed 5 bases at V and 2 bases at J, with 19 bases between. The V gene's germline CDR1 is MNHNS and CDR2 SASEGT. CDR3 residues: CASSHSNMGGGNQPQHF. For the CDR3, the DNA is TGTGCCAGCAGTCACTCGAATATGGGGGGTGGCAATCAGCCCCAGCATTTT.

As regards this clonotype: Just one base apart from a much larger clone, this may be a read error. V is TRBV29-1 and J is TRBJ1-1; tentatively, D is TRBD1 (5 bases). Germline CDR1 and CDR2: SQVTM and ANQGSEA. Trimming pared 8 bases from V and 5 bases from J, leaving 15 bases between. The CDR3 is made up of 12 amino acids. The CDR3 DNA follows: TGCAGCCTTAACCGGGAGGGGACTGAAGCTTTCTTT. It translates to CSLNREGTEAFF.

The chain is built from TRBV5-1 and TRBJ2-1; tentative D call: TRBD2 (5 bases). V was shortened by 4 bases and J by 7 bases, with 6 bases between the two germline ends. The germline gives CDR1 SGHRS, CDR2 YFSETQ. The CDR3 length is 11 residues. This CDR3 is CASSTGNEQFF. CDR3 nucleotide sequence: TGCGCCAGCAGCACGGGGAATGAGCAGTTCTTC.

This clonotype was seen ten or more times. The rearrangement joins TRBV6-1 to TRBJ2-1; D possibly corresponds to TRBD1 (6 bases). The CDR3 totals 12 residues. CDR1 MNHNS and CDR2 SASEGT come from the germline V gene. Trimming took off 10 bases at V and 4 bases at J, with 11 bases between the two ends. Here the CDR3 reads CAISDRYNEQFF. Here the CDR3 DNA reads TGTGCCATCTCGGACAGATACAATGAGCAGTTCTTC.

This clonotype has more than one count but fewer than ten. A read error may explain this, as a much larger clone is one base away. The CDR3 DNA reads TGCAGCGTTGGAGATCGGGGACGCGACACTGAAGCTTTCTTT. Its translation: CSVGDRGRDTEAFF. The genes are TRBV29-1 and TRBJ1-1; D might be TRBD1 (5 bases). The CDR3 totals 14 residues. The germline V gene encodes CDR1 SQVTM and CDR2 ANQGSEA. Trimming removed 4 bases from V and 3 bases from J, with 15 bases in between.

As to this clonotype: The missing conserved phenylalanine or tryptophan at the end of this CDR3 makes a read error likely. This chain links TRBV30 with TRBJ1-2; a weak D match, TRBD1 (6 bases). Germline loops: CDR1 GTSNPN, CDR2 SVGIG (reference sequence). This CDR3 spans 12 amino acids. V lost 4 bases and J lost 2, with 8 bases in between. The CDR3 coding sequence is TGTGCCTGGAATGGACAGAACTATGGCTACACCCTC. This translates into CAWNGQNYGYTL.

Notes on this clonotype: It may be a read error: a sequence one base away is much more abundant. The V and J genes are TRBV6-1 and TRBJ2-7; the D is unclear. The germline V gene has CDR1 MNHNS and CDR2 SASEGT. Trimming pared 5 bases from V and 3 bases from J, leaving 11 bases between. The CDR3 contains 13 residues. This chain's CDR3 is CASSKGPYYEQYF. In DNA, the CDR3 is TGTGCCAGCAGTAAAGGGCCTTACTACGAGCAGTACTTC.

As for this clonotype: This may arise from a read error, as a much more abundant clone is one base away. As the CDR3 is not closed by the conserved phenylalanine or tryptophan, this likely results from a read error. CDR3 sequence reads: CASSVWPGSYNEQFL. The CDR3 DNA reads TGTGCCAGCAGTGTTTGGCCGGGTTCCTACAATGAGCAGTTCTTA. The chain uses TRBV6-1 and TRBJ2-1; D gene ambiguous. The CDR3 is 15 residues long. Trimming left V 4 bases short and J 1 base short, with 11 bases between. The germline gives CDR1 MNHNS, CDR2 SASEGT.

For this clonotype: A much larger clone differs by one base, so this may be a read error. The rearrangement joins TRBV5-6 to TRBJ1-4; D remains unclear. The CDR3 length is 15 residues. Germline V lookup: CDR1 SGHDT, CDR2 YYEEEE. The CDR3 coding sequence is TGTGCCAGCGGCTTGAGGGCAGGCTACGATGAAAAACTGTTTTTT. Translation gives CASGLRAGYDEKLFF. Full variable domain (outside the CDR3, taken from reference TRBV5-6 and TRBJ1-4): DAGVTQSPTHLIKTRGQQVTLRCSPKSGHDTVSWYQQALGQGPQFIFQYYEEEERQRGNFPDRFSGHQFPNYSSELNVNALLLGDSALYLCASGLRAGYDEKLFFGSGTQLSVL.

As to this clonotype: This may be a read error, as it is one base from a much larger clone. V gene TRBV6-1 combines with J gene TRBJ2-7; D might be TRBD2 (5 bases). V lost 4 bases and J 7 bases, leaving 14 bases between the germline ends. The CDR3 consists of 13 residues. Germline V gene sequence: CDR1 MNHNS, CDR2 SASEGT. The CDR3 sequence: CASSVGEGREQYF. The CDR3 coding sequence is TGTGCCAGCAGTGTCGGAGAGGGTCGGGAGCAGTACTTC.

Worth noting for this clonotype: Given the absence of the conserved phenylalanine or tryptophan at the CDR3 end, a read error is likely. The chain employs TRBV10-3 and TRBJ1-1; 8 nucleotides align to TRBD1. V dropped 10 bases and J dropped 4; count of bases not matched to a gene: 17. In germline, CDR1 is ENHRY, CDR2 SYGVKD. The CDR3 is made up of 16 amino acids. As DNA, the CDR3 is TGTGCCACCGCGCCCGACCTGACAGGGGTAGGCACTGAAGCTTTCTCT. Protein: CATAPDLTGVGTEAFS.

Remarks on this clonotype: One end of the junction does not line up with germline, which may come from a read error. CDR3 DNA: TGCAGCGCCAAACTACTAGGACAGGGTAGGATTGAAGCTGTCTTT. Protein sequence: CSAKLLGQGRIEAVF. J is TRBJ1-1 and V is TRBV29-1; 8 bases fit TRBD1. CDR1 SQVTM and CDR2 ANQGSEA come from the germline V gene. The CDR3 length is 15 residues.

The table lists this clonotype with a few counts. V is TRBV12-3 or TRBV12-4 and J is TRBJ2-5; the D is unclear. The length of the CDR3 is 13 residues. Between the trimmed V and J ends, which lost 3 bases and 3 bases, there was a span of 8 bases. Written as DNA, the CDR3 is TGTGCCAGCAGTTTGAGGTCAGAAGAGACCCAGTACTTC. This sequence encodes CASSLRSEETQYF.

In this sample, this clonotype turned up many times. This CDR3 reads CSAGTGPGANVLTF. The CDR3 DNA sequence: TGCAGCGCCGGGACAGGGCCCGGGGCCAACGTCCTGACTTTC. The chain carries TRBV29-1 and TRBJ2-6; TRBD1 agrees at 9 bases. The CDR3 consists of 14 residues. After removal of 7 bases from V and 4 bases from J, the junction contained 5 bases not matched to a gene. Germline V lookup: CDR1 SQVTM, CDR2 ANQGSEA.

Note on this clonotype: Without the conserved terminal phenylalanine or tryptophan, this CDR3 likely stems from a read error. The chain couples TRBV5-5 to TRBJ1-1; D ambiguous. Trimming pared 3 bases from V and 4 bases from J, leaving 10 bases between. In germline, CDR1 is SGHKS, CDR2 YYEKEE (reference sequence). The CDR3 has 13 residues. CDR3 bases: TGTGCCAGCAGCTGGGGAATTCGCACTGAAGCTTTCTCT. Translating it yields CASSWGIRTEAFS.

As to this clonotype: As the CDR3 is not closed by the conserved phenylalanine or tryptophan, this likely results from a read error. J is TRBJ2-3 and V is TRBV29-1; the match to TRBD2 covers 8 bases. From germline, CDR1 is SQVTM and CDR2 ANQGSEA. The CDR3 spans 19 residues. The CDR3 region is CSVEERKLEAGEVTDTQYL. The CDR3 DNA reads TGTAGCGTTGAAGAGCGAAAACTAGAAGCGGGAGAGGTCACAGATACGCAGTATCTT.

This clonotype was observed many times. The rearrangement uses TRBV5-5 and TRBJ2-3; tentative D call: TRBD2 (5 bases). This CDR3 contains 14 residues. Between the trimmed V and J ends, which lost 3 bases and 2 bases, there was a span of 10 bases. The germline V gene encodes CDR1 SGHKS and CDR2 YYEKEE (reference sequence). The CDR3 here is CASSYGLITDTQYF. CDR3 nucleotide sequence: TGTGCCAGCAGCTACGGACTTATCACAGATACGCAGTATTTT.

In the case of this clonotype: A much larger clone is a single base away; this may be a read error. CDR3 residues: CAITGTEGEQYF. The CDR3 nucleotides are TGTGCCATCACCGGGACAGAGGGTGAGCAGTACTTC. The chain carries TRBV10-3 and TRBJ2-7; 7 positions agree with TRBD1. The length of the CDR3 is 12 residues. J gave up 7 bases and V 7 bases, and 7 bases lay outside the gene matches. Per the germline V gene, CDR1 is ENHRY and CDR2 is SYGVKD.